The 32 T cell receptor beta chains listed next were all sequenced from one sample in a study of shared clonotypes between healthy human individuals. Libraries were prepared by immunoSEQ multiplex PCR; TCRdb keeps only in-frame clonotypes and omits some of them. The sample holds approximately 1.1 million clones, around 78% seen once. The specimen sequenced was memory CD4+ T cells from PBMCs. The subset was: CD45RA-negative fraction. These receptors were obtained from a man between 18 and 29 years old in good health. Some clones in this sample may be carry-over from other donors' samples.

The chain employs TRBV14 and TRBJ2-7; 8 bases are a match to TRBD2. The CDR3 is 15 amino acids. Per the germline V gene, CDR1 is SGHDN and CDR2 is FVKESK. J was trimmed by 6 bases and V by 4 bases; bases with no gene match: 11. The CDR3 DNA is TGTGCCAGCAGCCCCCCGGGACTAGGCCAACTCGAGCAGTACTTC. It translates to CASSPPGLGQLEQYF.

This clone was seen more than once but under ten times. The chain couples TRBV7-7 to TRBJ2-5, with D tentatively TRBD2 (6 bases). Trimming cost V 5 bases and J 3 bases, with 25 bases left between them. The CDR3 contains 18 residues. Germline-derived CDR1 and CDR2 are SSHAT and FNYEAQ (reference sequence). CDR3 amino acids: CASSTRLLGAGTKETQYF. CDR3 nucleotides: TGTGCCAGCAGCACAAGACTGCTTGGCGCGGGAACCAAAGAGACCCAGTACTTC. Variable domain in full (rest from reference TRBV7-7 and TRBJ2-5): GAGVSQSPRYKVTKRGQDVTLRCDPISSHATLYWYQQALGQGPEFLTYFNYEAQPDKSGLPSDRFSAERPEGSISTLTIQRTEQRDSAMYRCASSTRLLGAGTKETQYFGPGTRLLVL.

This clone was observed a single time. The rearrangement links TRBV7-9 to TRBJ1-2, with unresolved D. The V and J ends lost 1 base and 0 bases respectively, with 12 bases between them. This CDR3 comprises 16 residues. Germline V gene sequence: CDR1 SEHNR, CDR2 FQNEAQ (reference sequence). The CDR3 DNA reads as TGTGCCAGCAGCTTAGGCGGGATTAAGTCTAACTATGGCTACACCTTC. Translating it yields CASSLGGIKSNYGYTF.

The CDR3 nucleotides read TGCGCCAGCAGCCTAAGATCAGGGGACGAGCAGTACTTC. Amino acids: CASSLRSGDEQYF. The chain recombines TRBV10-1 with TRBJ2-7; D is perhaps TRBD1 (6 bases). This CDR3 region has 13 residues. V gave up 6 bases and J gave up 5 bases, with 14 bases separating them. The V gene's germline CDR1 is WNHNN and CDR2 SYGVQD (reference sequence).

V gene TRBV30 combines with J gene TRBJ1-5; D unclear. The germline V gene encodes CDR1 GTSNPN and CDR2 SVGIG (reference sequence). V lost 5 bases and J 3 bases, leaving 11 bases between the germline ends. This CDR3 contains 13 residues. The CDR3 bases are TGTGCCTGGGTCTGCGGAAACAATCAGCCCCAGCATTTT. This translates into CAWVCGNNQPQHF.

This clone showed up just once. The chain employs TRBV19 and TRBJ1-5, with 8 bases identical to TRBD1. The V and J ends lost 3 bases and 4 bases, in that order; junction bases with no gene match: 8. Germline assignment: CDR1 LNHDA and CDR2 SQIVND (reference sequence). The CDR3 loop spans 16 amino acids. The CDR3 protein is CASSIYTDRANQPQHF. In DNA, the CDR3 is TGTGCCAGTAGTATTTATACGGACAGGGCTAATCAGCCCCAGCATTTT.

The chain joins TRBV28 to TRBJ1-4; possible D gene TRBD1, 5 bases. V lost 6 bases to trimming and J lost 8 bases, with 16 bases between them. Germline V lookup: CDR1 MDHEN, CDR2 SYDVKM. The CDR3 contains 14 residues. The CDR3 DNA reads TGTGCCAGCAGCAACCGGGACGGGAGGGAAAAACTGTTTTTT. Residues: CASSNRDGREKLFF.

The rearrangement joins TRBV7-6 to TRBJ2-1; 9 bases map to TRBD1. V lost 3 bases and J lost 13; bases outside the gene matches: 7. This CDR3 comprises 13 residues. Looked up from germline, CDR1 is SGHVS and CDR2 is FNYEAQ. Here the CDR3 DNA reads TGTGCCAGCAGCTTGGGACAGGGAAGAAATCAGTTCTTC. It yields the protein CASSLGQGRNQFF.

The chain has TRBV11-3 and TRBJ2-5, with TRBD1 as a possible D gene (6 bases). This CDR3 is built from 15 residues. Germline CDR1 and CDR2: SGHNT and YENEEA. The V end was cut by 5 bases, the J end by 2 bases, with 15 bases between. As DNA, the CDR3 is TGTGCCAGCAGCCACACGAGGGGGAGACAAGAGACCCAGTACTTC. The encoded protein is CASSHTRGRQETQYF. The full variable domain, its missing parts supplied by reference TRBV11-3 and TRBJ2-5, is EAGVVQSPRYKIIEKKQPVAFWCNPISGHNTLYWYLQNLGQGPELLIRYENEEAVDDSQLPKDRFSAERLKGVDSTLKIQPAELGDSAVYLCASSHTRGRQETQYFGPGTRLLVL.

V is TRBV19 and J is TRBJ1-1; 8 bases agree with TRBD1. Trimming took 8 bases from V and 1 from J; bases not matched to a gene: 6. Germline lookup yields CDR1 LNHDA and CDR2 SQIVND (reference sequence). The CDR3 contains 14 residues. The CDR3 protein is CASRNRGTNTEAFF. CDR3 nucleotide sequence: TGTGCCAGTCGGAACAGGGGGACGAACACTGAAGCTTTCTTT.

The J gene is TRBJ2-3, the V gene TRBV9; the D is unclear. This CDR3 is built from 15 residues. Germline V gene data show CDR1 as SGDLS and CDR2 as YYNGEE. Trimming took off 1 base at V and 2 bases at J, with 11 bases between the two ends. CDR3 nucleotide sequence: TGTGCCAGCAGCGTAAGCCCGGTAGACACAGATACGCAGTATTTT. Its protein product is CASSVSPVDTDTQYF.

The chain carries TRBV6-1 and TRBJ1-5, with D perhaps matching TRBD1 (5 bases). This CDR3 region has 16 residues. The ends were cut back, 3 bases at V and 7 bases at J, with 19 bases in the middle. The germline V gene encodes CDR1 MNHNS and CDR2 SASEGT. The CDR3 here is CASSEVLRGAGQPQHF. DNA for the CDR3: TGTGCCAGCAGTGAGGTTTTGAGGGGCGCGGGGCAGCCCCAGCATTTT.

This chain's CDR3 is CASSSFNQPQHF. The CDR3 DNA reads TGTGCCAGCAGCTCTTTCAATCAGCCCCAGCATTTT. This chain joins TRBV7-2 and TRBJ1-5, with D unclear. Germline CDR1 and CDR2: SGHTA and FQGNSA. The CDR3 consists of 12 residues. Trimming took off 4 bases at V and 3 bases at J, with 4 bases between the two ends.

As concerns this clone: Compared with germline, one end of the junction differs, possibly owing to a read error. Other nucleotide sequences in the sample specify the same CDR3. The V and J genes are TRBV10-1 and TRBJ2-7, with D perhaps assigned TRBD1 or TRBD2 (6 bases each). The CDR3 spans 13 residues. Germline V gene sequence: CDR1 WNHNN, CDR2 SYGVQD (reference sequence). The CDR3 region has the DNA TGCGCTAGCAGTGAGGGGGGTTCCTACGAGCAGTACTTC. It encodes CASSEGGSYEQYF.

V usage is TRBV18 and J usage is TRBJ2-7, with 7 bases matching TRBD2. CDR3 length: 14 amino acids. CDR1 and CDR2 (germline): KGHSH, LQKENI. Trimming at V came to 2 bases and at J to 5 bases, leaving 6 bases not matched to a gene. The CDR3 bases are TGTGCCAGCTCACCAGGGGGGGGATGGAACGAGCAGTACTTC. It yields the protein CASSPGGGWNEQYF.

This chain uses TRBV7-8 with TRBJ2-3; D is uncertain. Germline V CDR1 and CDR2: SGHVS, FQNEAQ. The germline V and J ends were trimmed by 1 base and 0 bases, with 5 bases remaining between them. The CDR3 has 14 amino acids. CDR3 bases: TGTGCCAGCAGCTTAGACCCTAGCACAGATACGCAGTATTTT. This sequence encodes CASSLDPSTDTQYF.

The genes are TRBV28 and TRBJ1-2, with D unresolved. This CDR3 comprises 14 residues. Per the germline V gene, CDR1 is MDHEN and CDR2 is SYDVKM. V was pared by 3 bases and J by 0 bases, with 8 bases between. CDR3 DNA: TGTGCCAGCAGTTTTACTAGTCCTAACTATGGCTACACCTTC. This codes for CASSFTSPNYGYTF.

This chain joins TRBV2 and TRBJ2-7, with TRBD1 matching 10 bases. The germline CDR1 and CDR2 sequences are SNHLY and FYNNEI. Germline trimming cut 7 bases from V and 5 bases from J; bases unmatched to any gene: 8. The CDR3 sequence is 14 residues long. The CDR3 region has the DNA TGTGCCAGCAAGGAGGGGACAGGGGACGACGAGCAGTACTTC. This encodes CASKEGTGDDEQYF. Combining the CDR3 with reference TRBV2 and TRBJ2-7 gives the whole variable domain EPEVTQTPSHQVTQMGQEVILRCVPISNHLYFYWYRQILGQKVEFLVSFYNNEISEKSEIFDDQFSVERPDGSNFTLKIRSTKLEDSAMYFCASKEGTGDDEQYFGPGTRLTVT.

CDR3 loop: CASSTHVGETQYF. The CDR3 DNA reads TGTGCCAGTAGTACCCACGTGGGGGAGACCCAGTACTTC. The chain couples TRBV19 to TRBJ2-5; D ambiguous. Trimming took off 4 bases at V and 5 bases at J, with 11 bases between the two ends. The length of the CDR3 is 13 residues. Germline V gene data show CDR1 as LNHDA and CDR2 as SQIVND (reference sequence).

The chain carries TRBV7-2 and TRBJ1-2, with 8 bases matching TRBD1. Unmatched junction bases numbered 15, after V lost 5 bases and J lost 7 bases. CDR1 is SGHTA, CDR2 FQGNSA, per germline. The CDR3 loop spans 16 amino acids. CDR3 loop: CASSPSTYPGGGGYTF. The CDR3 bases are TGTGCCAGCAGCCCCTCAACGTACCCAGGGGGCGGTGGCTACACCTTC.

This rearrangement joins TRBV7-6 to TRBJ2-1; the match to TRBD2 covers 13 bases. The junction had 11 bases not matched to a gene; V was cut back by 4 bases and J by 8 bases. There are 17 residues in the CDR3. The germline V gene encodes CDR1 SGHVS and CDR2 FNYEAQ. The chain's CDR3 is CASSSPWTSGSIYEQFF. Written as DNA, the CDR3 is TGTGCCAGCAGCTCCCCTTGGACTAGCGGGAGTATCTATGAGCAGTTCTTC.

This clone appeared a few times. The chain has TRBV19 and TRBJ2-2; no firm D call. Per germline, CDR1 LNHDA and CDR2 SQIVND (reference sequence). The CDR3 has 15 residues. The ends were cut back, 6 bases at V and 1 base at J, with 12 bases in the middle. CDR3 coding DNA: TGTGCCAGTAGGGCGTCCGGCGGGAACACCGGGGAGCTGTTTTTT. Its protein is CASRASGGNTGELFF.

This clone was seen a single time. This chain connects TRBV11-2 to TRBJ2-7; 12 bases line up with TRBD1. This CDR3 spans 17 amino acids. The ends lost 3 bases at V and 7 bases at J; junction bases unmatched: 13. Looked up from germline, CDR1 is SGHAT and CDR2 is FQNNGV. CDR3 region: CASSFKISRDRGREQYF. CDR3 DNA sequence: TGTGCCAGCAGCTTTAAGATATCCCGGGACAGGGGGCGGGAGCAGTACTTC.

This clone was seen more than once but under ten times. The rearrangement uses TRBV7-3 and TRBJ1-2, with 8 bases aligning to TRBD1. This CDR3 is 16 amino acids long. V was clipped by 4 bases and J by 6 bases; unmatched bases: 13. Looked up from germline, CDR1 is SGHTA and CDR2 is FQGTGA. The CDR3 coding sequence is TGTGCCAGCAGCTCTTTGACTGGGACAGGCTTGCATGGCTACACCTTC. Its translation is CASSSLTGTGLHGYTF.

This clone was seen ten or more times. V is TRBV6-1 and J is TRBJ2-1, with 13 bases aligning to TRBD2. The V and J ends lost 6 bases and 5 bases, in that order; junction bases with no gene match: 4. Germline CDR1 reads MNHNS; CDR2 reads SASEGT. CDR3 length: 15 amino acids. DNA for the CDR3: TGTGCCAGCAGACGACTAGCGGGAGGTGACAATGAGCAGTTCTTC. The encoded protein is CASRRLAGGDNEQFF.

This clone was picked up a small number of times. The gene calls are TRBV2 and TRBJ2-2; D perhaps matches TRBD1 (5 bases). Trimming took off 4 bases at V and 0 bases at J, with 9 bases between the two ends. Per germline, CDR1 SNHLY and CDR2 FYNNEI. CDR3 length: 15 amino acids. The CDR3 DNA reads TGTGCCAGCAGTGGGACACAGGCGAACACCGGGGAGCTGTTTTTT. Translating it yields CASSGTQANTGELFF.

The chain employs TRBV11-3 and TRBJ1-1, with D possibly matching TRBD1 (6 bases). The germline CDR1 and CDR2 sequences are SGHNT and YENEEA. V gave up 0 bases and J gave up 7 bases, with 12 bases separating them. This CDR3 has 14 residues. In DNA form, the CDR3 reads TGTGCCAGCAGCTTAGACGGGGGCCCGGGTGAAGCTTTCTTT. This sequence encodes CASSLDGGPGEAFF. The complete variable domain, with remaining parts taken from reference TRBV11-3 and TRBJ1-1, reads EAGVVQSPRYKIIEKKQPVAFWCNPISGHNTLYWYLQNLGQGPELLIRYENEEAVDDSQLPKDRFSAERLKGVDSTLKIQPAELGDSAVYLCASSLDGGPGEAFFGQGTRLTVV.

This rearrangement joins TRBV28 to TRBJ2-2, with a tentative D call TRBD2 (6 bases). There are 15 residues in the CDR3. V was shortened by 5 bases and J by 6 bases, with 16 bases between the two germline ends. From germline, CDR1 is MDHEN and CDR2 SYDVKM. CDR3 protein: CASSLRRGGAGELFF. CDR3 coding DNA: TGTGCCAGCAGTCTCCGGCGGGGCGGGGCCGGGGAGCTGTTTTTT.

J is TRBJ1-1 and V is TRBV30; D is ambiguous. Germline V gives CDR1 GTSNPN, CDR2 SVGIG (reference sequence). The CDR3 totals 13 residues. Trimming stripped 8 bases from V and 1 base from J, with 14 bases between. The CDR3 DNA reads TGTGCCCGCCGGGAGGGTCCGAACACTGAAGCTTTCTTT. Its protein product is CARREGPNTEAFF. Based on the CDR3 plus reference TRBV30 and TRBJ1-1, the full variable domain is SQTIHQWPATLVQPVGSPLSLECTVEGTSNPNLYWYRQAAGRGLQLLFYSVGIGQISSEVPQNLSASRPQDRQFILSSKKLLLSDSGFYLCARREGPNTEAFFGQGTRLTVV.

This chain connects TRBV5-4 to TRBJ2-7, with D unresolved. This CDR3 region has 14 residues. The germline V gene has CDR1 SGHNT and CDR2 YYREEE (reference sequence). The ends were cut back, 3 bases at V and 2 bases at J, with 12 bases in the middle. CDR3 sequence (DNA): TGTGCCAGCAGCTCCGGATCGGCCCCCTACGAGCAGTACTTC. Amino acids: CASSSGSAPYEQYF.

The chain links TRBV10-3 to TRBJ2-5; TRBD1 is a possible D gene (5 bases). Germline CDR1 is ENHRY and CDR2 is SYGVKD. This CDR3 has 13 amino acids. V was cut by 3 bases and J by 3 bases, with 8 bases left in between. The CDR3 protein is CAISEQAEETQYF. The CDR3 nucleotides are TGTGCCATCAGTGAACAGGCAGAAGAGACCCAGTACTTC.

The chain recombines TRBV21-1 with TRBJ2-3; the table's D call of TRBD2 was not tested on the DNA. TRBV21-1 counts as a pseudogene. This CDR3 has 16 amino acids. The CDR3 bases are TGTGCCAGCAGCCAAAGGGGTAGGAGGGGCACAGATACGCAGTATTTT. Its protein product is CASSQRGRRGTDTQYF.